This T cell receptor beta chain was identified during a study of blood T cells in healthy people across ages. Trimming cost V 1 base and J 5 bases, with 6 bases left between them. Germline V gene data show CDR1 as SGHKS and CDR2 as YYEKEE (reference sequence). This CDR3 comprises 13 residues. For the second PCR, which ran for about 7 to 11 cycles, a sample-barcoded 5' primer and a J-beta primer mix were used. TCRdb independently ran MiXCR on the 5' RACE reads; one entry per CDR3 protein. Here the sample spans 710,000 or so distinct CDR3 sequences, around 32% being singletons. This clonotype was seen many times.

The gene calls are TRBV5-5 and TRBJ2-2; either TRBD1 or TRBD2 may supply D (5 bases each). The sample consisted of blood. This clonotype was sampled from an elderly woman in good health. The DNA of the CDR3 is TGTGCCAGCAGCTTGTGGGGGACCGGGGAGCTGTTTTTT. Its translation: CASSLWGTGELFF. The variable domain in full, completed from reference TRBV5-5 and TRBJ2-2, reads DAGVTQSPTHLIKTRGQQVTLRCSPISGHKSVSWYQQVLGQGPQFIFQYYEKEERGRGNFPDRFSARQFPNYSSELNVNALLLGDSALYLCASSLWGTGELFFGEGSRLTVL.